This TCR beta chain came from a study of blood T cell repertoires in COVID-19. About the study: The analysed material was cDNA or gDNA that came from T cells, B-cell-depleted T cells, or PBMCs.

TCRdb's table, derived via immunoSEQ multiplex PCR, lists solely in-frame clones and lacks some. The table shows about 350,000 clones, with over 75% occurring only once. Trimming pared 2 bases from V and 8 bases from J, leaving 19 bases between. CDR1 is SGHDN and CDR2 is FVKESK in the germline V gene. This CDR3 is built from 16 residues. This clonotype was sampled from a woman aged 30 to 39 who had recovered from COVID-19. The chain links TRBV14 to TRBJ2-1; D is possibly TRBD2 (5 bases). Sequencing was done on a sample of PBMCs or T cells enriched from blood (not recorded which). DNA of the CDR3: TGTGCCAGCAGCCAATCCCGGGTACTAGGGATCGATGAGCAGTTCTTC. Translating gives CASSQSRVLGIDEQFF.